What follows are 5 T cell receptor beta chains derived from one specimen sequenced in a study of glioma-infiltrating T cells after dendritic cell vaccination. TCRdb's copy holds only in-frame clones and misses some; the assay was immunoSEQ multiplex PCR. The sample carries roughly 100,000 clones, roughly 80% recorded once. The source was blood, collected before dendritic cell vaccination. Source of these receptors: a human donor with glioblastoma.

This clone was found once. The genes are TRBV19 and TRBJ1-4; 9 bases are shared with TRBD1. This CDR3 comprises 15 residues. CDR1 is LNHDA, CDR2 SQIVND, per germline (reference sequence). The J segment lost 8 bases and the V segment lost 7 bases, leaving 11 bases of the junction unmatched. The CDR3 DNA follows: TGTGCCAGTAACGATGGCCCGGGACAGGGAGAAAAACTGTTTTTT. This codes for CASNDGPGQGEKLFF.

The sample holds one count of this clone. The CDR3 is CASSSTGWGTEAFF. The CDR3 DNA is TGTGCCAGCAGCTCGACAGGCTGGGGGACTGAAGCTTTCTTT. The V gene is TRBV7-9, the J gene TRBJ1-1; D possibly corresponds to TRBD1 (6 bases). V lost 4 bases and J lost 5, with 14 bases in between. CDR3 length: 14 residues. Germline loops: CDR1 SEHNR, CDR2 FQNEAQ (reference sequence).

As DNA, the CDR3 is TGTGCCAGCGGGGGAGGGTGGGGGGTCTATGGCTACACCTTC. It is translated as CASGGGWGVYGYTF. V usage is TRBV9 and J usage is TRBJ1-2, with TRBD1 as a possible D gene (5 bases). CDR1 is SGDLS, CDR2 YYNGEE, per germline. V lost 7 bases and J 4 bases, leaving 17 bases between the germline ends. This CDR3 is built from 14 residues.

The V call is TRBV7-3, the J call TRBJ1-1; tentative D call: TRBD1 (6 bases). CDR3 size: 15 residues. The V end was cut by 4 bases, the J end by 4 bases, with 16 bases between. Germline V gives CDR1 SGHTA, CDR2 FQGTGA. The CDR3 loop reads CASSSRAGASTEAFF. For the CDR3, the DNA is TGTGCCAGCAGCTCTCGGGCGGGGGCGAGCACTGAAGCTTTCTTT.

The chain carries TRBV7-9 and TRBJ1-1, with 9 bases identical to TRBD1. CDR1 is SEHNR, CDR2 FQNEAQ, per germline (reference sequence). The CDR3 runs to 15 residues. J gave up 3 bases and V 5 bases, and 7 bases lay outside the gene matches. CDR3 sequence (DNA): TGTGCCAGCAGCCCGAGACAGGGGGTACACACTGAAGCTTTCTTT. Encoded protein: CASSPRQGVHTEAFF.